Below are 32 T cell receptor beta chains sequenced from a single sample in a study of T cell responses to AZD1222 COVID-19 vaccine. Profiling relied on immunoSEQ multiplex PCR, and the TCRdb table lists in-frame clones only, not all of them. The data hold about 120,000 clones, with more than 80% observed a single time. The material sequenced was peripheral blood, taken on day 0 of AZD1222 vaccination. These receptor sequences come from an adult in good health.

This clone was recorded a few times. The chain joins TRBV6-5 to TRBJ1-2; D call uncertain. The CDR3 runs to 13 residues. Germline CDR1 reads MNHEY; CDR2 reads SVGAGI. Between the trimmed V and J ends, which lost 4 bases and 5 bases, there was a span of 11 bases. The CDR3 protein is CASSWKAGYGYTF. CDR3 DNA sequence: TGTGCCAGCAGTTGGAAGGCGGGATATGGCTACACCTTC.

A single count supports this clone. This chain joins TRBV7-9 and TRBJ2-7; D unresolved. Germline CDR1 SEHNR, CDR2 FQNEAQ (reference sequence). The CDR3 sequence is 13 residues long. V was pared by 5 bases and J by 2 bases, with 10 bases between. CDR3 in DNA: TGTGCCAGCAGCCATCCCCCCCCCTACGAGCAGTACTTC. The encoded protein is CASSHPPPYEQYF.

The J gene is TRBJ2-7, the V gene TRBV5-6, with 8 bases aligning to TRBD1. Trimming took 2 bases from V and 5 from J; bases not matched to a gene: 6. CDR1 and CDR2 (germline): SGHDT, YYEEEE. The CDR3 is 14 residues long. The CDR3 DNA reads TGTGCCAGCAGCTTCACGACAGGGGCTGACGAGCAGTACTTC. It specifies CASSFTTGADEQYF. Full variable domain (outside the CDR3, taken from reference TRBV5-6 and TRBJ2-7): DAGVTQSPTHLIKTRGQQVTLRCSPKSGHDTVSWYQQALGQGPQFIFQYYEEEERQRGNFPDRFSGHQFPNYSSELNVNALLLGDSALYLCASSFTTGADEQYFGPGTRLTVT.

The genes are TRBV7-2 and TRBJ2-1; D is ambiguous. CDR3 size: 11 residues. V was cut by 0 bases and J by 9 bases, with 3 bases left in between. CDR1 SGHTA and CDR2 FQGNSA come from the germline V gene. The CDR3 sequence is CASSLAVEQFF. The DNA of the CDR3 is TGTGCCAGCAGCTTAGCGGTTGAGCAGTTCTTC.

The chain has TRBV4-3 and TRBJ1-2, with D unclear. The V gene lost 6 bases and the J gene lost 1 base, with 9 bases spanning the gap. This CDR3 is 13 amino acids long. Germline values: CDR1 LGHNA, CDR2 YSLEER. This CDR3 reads CASSPWGNYGYTF. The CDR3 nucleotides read TGCGCCAGCAGTCCATGGGGTAACTATGGCTACACCTTC.

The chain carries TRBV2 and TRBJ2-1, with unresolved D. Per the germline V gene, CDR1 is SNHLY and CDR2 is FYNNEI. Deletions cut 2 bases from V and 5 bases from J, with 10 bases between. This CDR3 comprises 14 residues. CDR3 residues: CASSEKRSDNEQFF. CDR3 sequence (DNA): TGTGCCAGCAGTGAAAAAAGGAGCGACAATGAGCAGTTCTTC.

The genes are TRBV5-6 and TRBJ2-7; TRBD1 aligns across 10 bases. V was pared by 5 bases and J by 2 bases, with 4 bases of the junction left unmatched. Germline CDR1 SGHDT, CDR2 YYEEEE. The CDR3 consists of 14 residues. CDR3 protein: CASRSGTGAYEQYF. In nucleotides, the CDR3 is TGTGCCAGCAGGTCCGGGACAGGGGCCTACGAGCAGTACTTC.

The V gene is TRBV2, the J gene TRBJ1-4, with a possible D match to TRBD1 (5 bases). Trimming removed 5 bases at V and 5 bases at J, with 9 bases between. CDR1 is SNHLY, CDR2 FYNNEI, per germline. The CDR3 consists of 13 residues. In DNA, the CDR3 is TGTGCCAGCAGTCAGGGCCTAAATGAAAAACTGTTTTTT. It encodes CASSQGLNEKLFF. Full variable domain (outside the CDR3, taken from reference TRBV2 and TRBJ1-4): EPEVTQTPSHQVTQMGQEVILRCVPISNHLYFYWYRQILGQKVEFLVSFYNNEISEKSEIFDDQFSVERPDGSNFTLKIRSTKLEDSAMYFCASSQGLNEKLFFGSGTQLSVL.

As DNA, the CDR3 is TGTGCCATCAGTGAGAAGTTTTTTGAGCTAAGTGAAAAACTGTTTTTT. Amino acid sequence: CAISEKFFELSEKLFF. J is TRBJ1-4 and V is TRBV10-3; D gene uncertain. V was clipped by 2 bases and J by 7 bases, with 17 bases between them. This CDR3 has 16 amino acids. Germline V CDR1 and CDR2: ENHRY, SYGVKD.

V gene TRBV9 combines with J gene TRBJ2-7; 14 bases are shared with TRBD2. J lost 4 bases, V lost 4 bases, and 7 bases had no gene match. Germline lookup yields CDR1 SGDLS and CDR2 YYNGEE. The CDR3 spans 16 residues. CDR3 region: CASSQAGTSGSYEQYF. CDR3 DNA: TGTGCCAGCAGCCAGGCCGGGACTAGCGGGAGTTACGAGCAGTACTTC.

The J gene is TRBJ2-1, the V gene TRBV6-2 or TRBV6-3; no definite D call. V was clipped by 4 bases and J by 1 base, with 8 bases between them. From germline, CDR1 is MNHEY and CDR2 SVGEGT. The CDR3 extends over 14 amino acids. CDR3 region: CASSSAGSYNEQFF. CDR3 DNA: TGTGCCAGCAGTTCAGCCGGATCCTACAATGAGCAGTTCTTC.

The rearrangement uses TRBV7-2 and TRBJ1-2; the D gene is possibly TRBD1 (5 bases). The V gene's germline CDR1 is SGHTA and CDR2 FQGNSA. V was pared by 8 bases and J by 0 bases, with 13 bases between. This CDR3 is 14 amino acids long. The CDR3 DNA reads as TGTGCCAGCGAAACAGGATATTCTAACTATGGCTACACCTTC. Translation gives CASETGYSNYGYTF.

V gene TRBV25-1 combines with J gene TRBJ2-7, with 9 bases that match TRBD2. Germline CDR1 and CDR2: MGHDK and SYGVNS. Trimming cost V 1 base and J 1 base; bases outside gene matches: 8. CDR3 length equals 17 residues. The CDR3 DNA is TGTGCCAGCAGTGAATGGGGTAGCGGGAGTACATCCTACGAGCAGTACTTC. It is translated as CASSEWGSGSTSYEQYF.

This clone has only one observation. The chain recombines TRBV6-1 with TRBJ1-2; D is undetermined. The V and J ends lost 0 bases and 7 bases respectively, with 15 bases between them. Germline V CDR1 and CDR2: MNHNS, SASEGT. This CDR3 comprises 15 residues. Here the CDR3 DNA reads TGTGCCAGCAGTGAAGCCCGGGTCCAAAAGGGTGGCTACACCTTC. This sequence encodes CASSEARVQKGGYTF.

CDR3 DNA sequence: TGTGCCACCAGCAGGGCCGGGACAGACCGCAGGGATACGCAGTATTTT. Its protein product is CATSRAGTDRRDTQYF. The chain carries TRBV15 and TRBJ2-3; 7 nucleotides match TRBD1. CDR3 length: 16 residues. The germline V gene has CDR1 LNHNV and CDR2 YYDKDF (reference sequence). After removal of 3 bases from V and 6 bases from J, the junction contained 12 bases not matched to a gene.

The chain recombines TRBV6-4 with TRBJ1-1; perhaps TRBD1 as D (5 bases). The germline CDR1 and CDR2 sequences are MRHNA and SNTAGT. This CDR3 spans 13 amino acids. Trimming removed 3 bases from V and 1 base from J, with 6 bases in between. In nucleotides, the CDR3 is TGTGCCAGCAGTGAAGGGGAGAACACTGAAGCTTTCTTT. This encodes CASSEGENTEAFF.

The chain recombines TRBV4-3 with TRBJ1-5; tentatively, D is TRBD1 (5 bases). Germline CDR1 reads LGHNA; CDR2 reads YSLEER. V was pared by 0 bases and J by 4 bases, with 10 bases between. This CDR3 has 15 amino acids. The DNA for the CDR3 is TGCGCCAGCAGCCAAGATCGACAGTTAAATCAGCCCCAGCATTTT. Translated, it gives CASSQDRQLNQPQHF.

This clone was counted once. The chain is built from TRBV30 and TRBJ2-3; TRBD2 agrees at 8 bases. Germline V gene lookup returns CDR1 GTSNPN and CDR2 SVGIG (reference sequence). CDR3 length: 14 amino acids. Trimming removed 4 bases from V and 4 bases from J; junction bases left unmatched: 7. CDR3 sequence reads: CAWKGTSWADTQYF. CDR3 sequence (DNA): TGTGCCTGGAAAGGGACTAGTTGGGCAGATACGCAGTATTTT.

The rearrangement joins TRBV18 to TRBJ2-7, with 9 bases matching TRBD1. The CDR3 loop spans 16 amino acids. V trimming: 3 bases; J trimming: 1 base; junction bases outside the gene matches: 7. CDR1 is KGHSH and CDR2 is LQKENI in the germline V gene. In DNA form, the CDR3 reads TGTGCCAGCTCACCGACCGGGACAGGGATATCCTACGAGCAGTACTTC. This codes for CASSPTGTGISYEQYF.

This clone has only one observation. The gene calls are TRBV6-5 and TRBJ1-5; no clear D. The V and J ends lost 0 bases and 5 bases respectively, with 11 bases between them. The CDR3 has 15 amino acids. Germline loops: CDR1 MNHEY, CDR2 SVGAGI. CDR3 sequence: CASSYSISVDQPQHF. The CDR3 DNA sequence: TGTGCCAGCAGTTACTCGATCAGCGTAGATCAGCCCCAGCATTTT.

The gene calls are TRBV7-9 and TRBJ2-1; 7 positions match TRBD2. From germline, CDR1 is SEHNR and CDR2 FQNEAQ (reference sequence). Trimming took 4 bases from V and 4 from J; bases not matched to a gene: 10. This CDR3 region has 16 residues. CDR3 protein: CASSSLGGGRYNEQFF. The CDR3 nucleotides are TGTGCCAGCAGCTCCTTAGGCGGGGGTAGATACAATGAGCAGTTCTTC.

The CDR3 loop is CASSLIQGGTEAFF. The CDR3, as DNA: TGTGCCAGCAGCTTAATACAGGGCGGCACTGAAGCTTTCTTT. The rearrangement links TRBV7-9 to TRBJ1-1, with D perhaps matching TRBD1 (6 bases). The CDR3 runs to 14 residues. V lost 2 bases and J lost 4, with 11 bases in between. CDR1 and CDR2 (germline): SEHNR, FQNEAQ (reference sequence).

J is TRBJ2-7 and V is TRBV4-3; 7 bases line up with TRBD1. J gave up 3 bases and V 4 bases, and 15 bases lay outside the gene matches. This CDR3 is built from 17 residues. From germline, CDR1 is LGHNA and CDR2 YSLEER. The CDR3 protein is CASSLSFSRDRLYEQYF. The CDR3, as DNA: TGCGCCAGCAGCCTCTCCTTTTCACGGGACAGACTCTACGAGCAGTACTTC.

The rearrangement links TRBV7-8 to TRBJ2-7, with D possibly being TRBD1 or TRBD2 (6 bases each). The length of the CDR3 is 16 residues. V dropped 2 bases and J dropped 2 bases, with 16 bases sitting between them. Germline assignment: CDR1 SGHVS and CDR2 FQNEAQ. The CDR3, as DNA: TGTGCCAGCAGCTTATCCGGGGGCCTGGATCCCTACGAGCAGTACTTC. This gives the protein CASSLSGGLDPYEQYF.

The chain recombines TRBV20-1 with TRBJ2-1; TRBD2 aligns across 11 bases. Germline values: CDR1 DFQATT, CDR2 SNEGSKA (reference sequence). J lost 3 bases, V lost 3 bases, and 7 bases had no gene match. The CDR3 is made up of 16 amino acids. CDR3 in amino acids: CSASGLAGLSYNEQFF. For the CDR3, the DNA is TGCAGTGCTAGTGGACTAGCGGGCCTCAGCTACAATGAGCAGTTCTTC.

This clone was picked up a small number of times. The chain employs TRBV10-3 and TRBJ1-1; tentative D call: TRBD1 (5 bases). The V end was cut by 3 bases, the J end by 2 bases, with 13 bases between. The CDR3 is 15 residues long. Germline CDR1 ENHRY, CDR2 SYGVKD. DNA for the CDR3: TGTGCCATCAGTGACAACACAGGTATCAACACTGAAGCTTTCTTT. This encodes CAISDNTGINTEAFF.

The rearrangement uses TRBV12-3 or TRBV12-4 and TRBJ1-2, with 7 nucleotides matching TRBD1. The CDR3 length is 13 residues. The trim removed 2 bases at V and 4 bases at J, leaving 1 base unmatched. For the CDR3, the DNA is TGTGCCAGCAGTTTAAGGGGGCCCTATGGCTACACCTTC. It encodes CASSLRGPYGYTF.

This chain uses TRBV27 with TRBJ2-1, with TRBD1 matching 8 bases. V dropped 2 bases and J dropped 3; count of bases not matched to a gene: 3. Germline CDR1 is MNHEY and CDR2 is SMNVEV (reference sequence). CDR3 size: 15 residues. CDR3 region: CASSLTTGGYNEQFF. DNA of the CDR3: TGTGCCAGCAGTTTAACTACAGGGGGCTACAATGAGCAGTTCTTC.

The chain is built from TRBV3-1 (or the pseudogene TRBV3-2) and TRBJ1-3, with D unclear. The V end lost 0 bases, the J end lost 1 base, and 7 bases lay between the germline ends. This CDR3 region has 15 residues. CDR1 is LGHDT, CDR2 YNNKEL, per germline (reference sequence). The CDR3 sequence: CASSQDLGSGNTIYF. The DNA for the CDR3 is TGTGCCAGCAGCCAAGATCTGGGTTCTGGAAACACCATATATTTT.

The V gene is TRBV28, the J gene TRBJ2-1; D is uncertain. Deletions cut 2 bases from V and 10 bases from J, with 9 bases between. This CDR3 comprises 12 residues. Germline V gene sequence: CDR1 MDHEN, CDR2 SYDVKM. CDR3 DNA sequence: TGTGCCAGCAGTTTAAAAGGGCTCGAGCAGTTCTTC. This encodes CASSLKGLEQFF.

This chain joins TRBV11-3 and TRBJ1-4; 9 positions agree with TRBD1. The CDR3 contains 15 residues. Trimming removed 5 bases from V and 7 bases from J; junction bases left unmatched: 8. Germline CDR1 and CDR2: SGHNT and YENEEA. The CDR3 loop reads CASSPTGTGIEKLFF. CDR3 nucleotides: TGTGCCAGCAGCCCCACCGGGACAGGGATTGAAAAACTGTTTTTT.

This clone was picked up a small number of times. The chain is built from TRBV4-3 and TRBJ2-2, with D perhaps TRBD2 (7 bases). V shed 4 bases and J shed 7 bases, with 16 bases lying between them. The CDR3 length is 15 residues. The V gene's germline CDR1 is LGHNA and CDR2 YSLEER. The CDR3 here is CASSPYGGRVGELFF. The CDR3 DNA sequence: TGCGCCAGCAGCCCCTACGGGGGGCGCGTCGGGGAGCTGTTTTTT.